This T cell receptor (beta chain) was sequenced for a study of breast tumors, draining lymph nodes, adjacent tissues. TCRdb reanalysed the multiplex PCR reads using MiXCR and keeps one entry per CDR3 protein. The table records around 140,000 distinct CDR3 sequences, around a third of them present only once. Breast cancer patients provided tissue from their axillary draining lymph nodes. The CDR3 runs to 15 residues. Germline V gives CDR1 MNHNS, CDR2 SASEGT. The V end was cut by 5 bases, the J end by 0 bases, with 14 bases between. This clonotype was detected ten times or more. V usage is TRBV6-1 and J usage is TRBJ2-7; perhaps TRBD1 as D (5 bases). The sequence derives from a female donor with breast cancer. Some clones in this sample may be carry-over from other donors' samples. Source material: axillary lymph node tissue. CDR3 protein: CASSRYRQNSYEQYF. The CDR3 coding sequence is TGTGCCAGCAGTAGATACCGACAGAACTCCTACGAGCAGTACTTC.